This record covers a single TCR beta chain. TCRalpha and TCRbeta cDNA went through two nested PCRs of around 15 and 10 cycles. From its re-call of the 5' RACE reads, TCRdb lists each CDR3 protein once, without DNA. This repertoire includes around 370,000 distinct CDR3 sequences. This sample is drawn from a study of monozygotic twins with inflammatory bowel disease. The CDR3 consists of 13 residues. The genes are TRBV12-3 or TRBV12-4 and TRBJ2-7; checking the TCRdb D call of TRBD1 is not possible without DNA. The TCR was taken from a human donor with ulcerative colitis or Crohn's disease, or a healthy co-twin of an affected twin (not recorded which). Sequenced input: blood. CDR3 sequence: CASSFSPPGKQYF.